Listed here are 27 T cell receptor beta chains from one sample, sequenced in a study of blood T cells in healthy people across ages. With a J-beta primer mix and a sample-barcoded 5' primer, a second PCR ran about 6 to 11 cycles. TCRdb re-called the 5' RACE reads with MiXCR, one entry per CDR3 protein. Of some 890,000 distinct CDR3 sequences listed, roughly 28% are singletons. These data are also associated with another study on T cells of mothers and their children.

The specimen was blood. The receptors shown here come from a woman aged 40-49 years in good health.

This rearrangement joins TRBV19 to TRBJ1-1, with a weak D call TRBD1 (5 bases). Germline V gene sequence: CDR1 LNHDA, CDR2 SQIVND (reference sequence). V was cut by 8 bases and J by 0 bases, with 7 bases left in between. This CDR3 contains 12 residues. CDR3 sequence: CASGAVNTEAFF. The CDR3 region has the DNA TGTGCCAGTGGGGCAGTGAACACTGAAGCTTTCTTT.

This clonotype appeared many times. The J gene is TRBJ2-1, the V gene TRBV7-2; 7 bases fit TRBD1. Germline CDR1 and CDR2: SGHTA and FQGNSA. This CDR3 is built from 14 residues. Trimming at V came to 1 base and at J to 4 bases, leaving 1 base not matched to a gene. CDR3 DNA: TGTGCCAGCAGCTTAGACAGGGGTTACAATGAGCAGTTCTTC. Amino acid sequence: CASSLDRGYNEQFF.

This sequence joins TRBV15 and TRBJ2-5; D is perhaps TRBD1 or TRBD2 (5 bases each). CDR1 LNHNV and CDR2 YYDKDF come from the germline V gene (reference sequence). V lost 4 bases and J lost 1, with 13 bases in between. CDR3 length: 15 residues. CDR3 sequence: CATSTPGLPQETQYF. The CDR3, as DNA: TGTGCCACCAGCACCCCGGGGCTCCCCCAAGAGACCCAGTACTTC.

The chain uses TRBV29-1 and TRBJ2-7; 15 bases match TRBD2. V lost 7 bases to trimming and J lost 0 bases; unmatched junction nucleotides: 7. This CDR3 region has 16 residues. Germline loops: CDR1 SQVTM, CDR2 ANQGSEA. The CDR3 here is CSGKGTSGGNSYEQYF. The CDR3 region has the DNA TGCAGCGGGAAGGGGACTAGCGGGGGGAACTCCTACGAGCAGTACTTC.

This clonotype was seen a few times. V gene TRBV2 combines with J gene TRBJ1-2; D possibly corresponds to TRBD1 (5 bases). The CDR3 is 16 residues long. Per the germline V gene, CDR1 is SNHLY and CDR2 is FYNNEI. Trimming cost V 3 bases and J 0 bases, with 14 bases left between them. This CDR3 reads CASSDEGDIANYGYTF. The CDR3 DNA reads TGTGCCAGCAGTGATGAAGGGGATATAGCTAACTATGGCTACACCTTC. Full variable domain (rest looked up from reference TRBV2 and TRBJ1-2): EPEVTQTPSHQVTQMGQEVILRCVPISNHLYFYWYRQILGQKVEFLVSFYNNEISEKSEIFDDQFSVERPDGSNFTLKIRSTKLEDSAMYFCASSDEGDIANYGYTFGSGTRLTVV.

This clonotype has ten or more counts. The rearrangement links TRBV29-1 to TRBJ2-7; no clear D gene. Germline CDR1 SQVTM, CDR2 ANQGSEA. This CDR3 comprises 12 residues. The V gene lost 0 bases and the J gene lost 7 bases, with 10 bases spanning the gap. The chain's CDR3 is CSVEDGFLEQYF. The CDR3 bases are TGCAGCGTTGAAGATGGGTTTTTGGAGCAGTACTTC.

This clonotype was observed a few times. This chain uses TRBV12-3 or TRBV12-4 with TRBJ1-6; the match to TRBD1 covers 9 bases. V gave up 6 bases and J gave up 7 bases; unmatched junction bases: 7. This CDR3 spans 15 amino acids. CDR3 nucleotides: TGTGCCAGCAGCACCACGGGACAGGGAAATTCACCCCTCCACTTT. Its protein product is CASSTTGQGNSPLHF.

This rearrangement joins TRBV7-2 to TRBJ1-4; TRBD1 might be the D (6 bases). The CDR3 spans 14 residues. Trimming shortened V by 4 bases and J by 8 bases, and 14 bases separated the two germline ends. Per germline, CDR1 SGHTA and CDR2 FQGNSA. CDR3 nucleotides: TGTGCCAGCAGCTCCGCAGGGGTTCGGGAAAAACTGTTTTTT. This encodes CASSSAGVREKLFF.

V is TRBV4-3 and J is TRBJ2-5; the D is unclear. V gave up 1 base and J gave up 3 bases, with 15 bases separating them. Germline CDR1 and CDR2: LGHNA and YSLEER. There are 16 residues in the CDR3. The CDR3 nucleotides read TGCGCCAGCAGCCAAGGGGTTTTGGGCGGTGAAGAGACCCAGTACTTC. Its protein is CASSQGVLGGEETQYF.

The sample holds many counts of this clonotype. CDR3: CSARARLAGGNEQFF. CDR3 DNA sequence: TGCAGTGCTAGAGCAAGACTAGCGGGGGGTAATGAGCAGTTCTTC. The gene calls are TRBV20-1 and TRBJ2-1; 13 bases are shared with TRBD2. Per the germline V gene, CDR1 is DFQATT and CDR2 is SNEGSKA (reference sequence). There are 15 residues in the CDR3. Trimming at V came to 1 base and at J to 7 bases, leaving 4 bases not matched to a gene.

In this sample, this clonotype turned up many times. The rearrangement uses TRBV27 and TRBJ2-5; 9 bases align to TRBD2. Per germline, CDR1 MNHEY and CDR2 SMNVEV (reference sequence). V was clipped by 10 bases and J by 4 bases; unmatched bases: 7. The CDR3 runs to 13 residues. The CDR3, as DNA: TGTGCCACAAGCGGGGGGAGGAGAGAGACCCAGTACTTC. Translation gives CATSGGRRETQYF.

This clonotype has a count of ten or more. This chain joins TRBV7-6 and TRBJ1-2; D is undetermined. This CDR3 comprises 15 residues. Per germline, CDR1 SGHVS and CDR2 FNYEAQ. V dropped 5 bases and J dropped 3 bases, with 16 bases sitting between them. This CDR3 is CASSRRAGKDYGYTF. As DNA, the CDR3 is TGTGCCAGCAGCCGTCGGGCAGGAAAAGACTATGGCTACACCTTC.

A single count supports this clonotype. The chain carries TRBV27 and TRBJ1-1, with D maybe TRBD1 (5 bases). The CDR3 has 15 residues. Trimming pared 2 bases from V and 1 base from J, leaving 11 bases between. Germline V gene lookup returns CDR1 MNHEY and CDR2 SMNVEV (reference sequence). CDR3 DNA: TGTGCCAGCAGTTTAATGGGACCTAGGAACACTGAAGCTTTCTTT. Translation: CASSLMGPRNTEAFF.

V is TRBV12-3 or TRBV12-4 and J is TRBJ1-6, with 7 bases fitting TRBD1. CDR3 length: 15 amino acids. The V segment lost 6 bases and the J segment 8 bases; nucleotides outside the gene matches: 10. The CDR3 region is CASSPSGTVYSPLHF. DNA for the CDR3: TGTGCCAGCAGCCCCTCCGGGACAGTCTATTCACCCCTCCACTTT.

This clonotype was picked up a small number of times. This sequence may be a read error, since a much larger clone differs from it by one base. A read error is likely, as this CDR3 ends without the conserved phenylalanine or tryptophan. The chain couples TRBV30 to TRBJ2-7; D might be TRBD2 (5 bases). The V gene's germline CDR1 is GTSNPN and CDR2 SVGIG (reference sequence). The CDR3 totals 14 residues. V was shortened by 2 bases and J by 3 bases, with 14 bases between the two germline ends. The CDR3 sequence: CAWSRLSGFYEQYC. The CDR3 DNA reads TGTGCCTGGAGTCGGCTATCGGGGTTCTACGAGCAGTACTGC.

This clonotype was seen repeatedly, ten times or more. The chain couples TRBV5-1 to TRBJ2-7; D is perhaps TRBD2 (6 bases). Trimming pared 0 bases from V and 2 bases from J, leaving 12 bases between. Germline-derived CDR1 and CDR2 are SGHRS and YFSETQ. The CDR3 runs to 15 residues. CDR3 sequence reads: CASSLGTDYTYEQYF. CDR3 DNA sequence: TGCGCCAGCAGCTTGGGGACGGACTACACCTACGAGCAGTACTTC.

This clonotype appeared many times. The chain links TRBV4-1 to TRBJ2-5; D tentatively fits TRBD1 or TRBD2 (6 bases each). Per germline, CDR1 MGHRA and CDR2 YSYEKL. The V and J ends lost 0 bases and 1 base respectively, with 9 bases between them. The CDR3 runs to 15 residues. As DNA, the CDR3 is TGCGCCAGCAGCCAAGAACGGGGGCTCCAAGAGACCCAGTACTTC. Protein product: CASSQERGLQETQYF.

This chain connects TRBV12-3 or TRBV12-4 to TRBJ1-2; 10 positions match TRBD1. This CDR3 contains 15 residues. After removal of 1 base from V and 7 bases from J, the junction contained 6 bases not matched to a gene. The CDR3 region has the DNA TGTGCCAGCAGTTTAGAGGACAGGGGGTGGCTTGGCTACACCTTC. It codes for CASSLEDRGWLGYTF.

This clonotype was counted a few times. The V gene is TRBV30, the J gene TRBJ1-1; the D is unclear. The CDR3 totals 10 residues. Germline V gene data show CDR1 as GTSNPN and CDR2 as SVGIG (reference sequence). Trimming shortened V by 3 bases and J by 12 bases, and 11 bases separated the two germline ends. The CDR3, as DNA: TGTGCCTGGAGGACACTTAAACCTTTCTTT. Translated: CAWRTLKPFF.

The V call is TRBV27, the J call TRBJ1-1, with 8 bases lining up with TRBD1. This CDR3 has 16 amino acids. V shed 0 bases and J 3 bases; nucleotides not matched to a gene: 6. Germline V gene data show CDR1 as MNHEY and CDR2 as SMNVEV (reference sequence). CDR3 protein: CASSLSGTGVHTEAFF. CDR3 nucleotide sequence: TGTGCCAGCAGTTTATCGGGGACAGGCGTGCACACTGAAGCTTTCTTT.

This chain connects TRBV5-6 to TRBJ2-2; 7 nucleotides line up with TRBD1. V shed 0 bases and J 6 bases; nucleotides not matched to a gene: 8. The germline gives CDR1 SGHDT, CDR2 YYEEEE. The CDR3 length is 16 residues. The CDR3 DNA reads as TGTGCCAGCAGCTTGGTACAGGGGCCTGGGCCCGGGGAGCTGTTTTTT. Residues: CASSLVQGPGPGELFF.

This chain uses TRBV20-1 with TRBJ2-5; D assignment may be TRBD1 or TRBD2 (6 bases each). The length of the CDR3 is 15 residues. V gave up 1 base and J gave up 0 bases, with 12 bases separating them. Germline values: CDR1 DFQATT, CDR2 SNEGSKA (reference sequence). Written as DNA, the CDR3 is TGCAGTGCTAGAGTAGGGGGGAGAGACCAAGAGACCCAGTACTTC. Its translation: CSARVGGRDQETQYF.

The rearrangement uses TRBV10-3 and TRBJ2-5; TRBD1 might be the D (6 bases). The J call may not be correct, given that the DNA end is closer to TRBJ2-1. CDR3 length: 12 amino acids. CDR1 is ENHRY and CDR2 is SYGVKD in the germline V gene. CDR3 nucleotides: TGTGCCATACAGGGTGACCAAGAGACCCAGTTCTTC. The encoded protein is CAIQGDQETQFF.

This clonotype occurred many times. The rearrangement uses TRBV7-8 and TRBJ1-6; perhaps TRBD1 as D (5 bases). CDR1 SGHVS and CDR2 FQNEAQ come from the germline V gene. Trimming removed 0 bases at V and 8 bases at J, with 11 bases between. The CDR3 spans 15 residues. This chain's CDR3 is CASSLAGTQHSPLHF. The CDR3 DNA is TGTGCCAGCAGCTTAGCAGGGACGCAGCATTCACCCCTCCACTTT.

The chain combines TRBV7-2 with TRBJ2-1, with 10 bases fitting TRBD1. V lost 1 base to trimming and J lost 4 bases; unmatched junction nucleotides: 4. The CDR3 is 16 residues long. From germline, CDR1 is SGHTA and CDR2 FQGNSA. The CDR3 loop reads CASSLGGTGVYNEQFF. For the CDR3, the DNA is TGTGCCAGCAGCTTAGGGGGGACAGGGGTGTACAATGAGCAGTTCTTC. Filled out from reference TRBV7-2 and TRBJ2-1, the complete variable domain reads GAGVSQSPSNKVTEKGKDVELRCDPISGHTALYWYRQSLGQGLEFLIYFQGNSAPDKSGLPSDRFSAERTGGSVSTLTIQRTQQEDSAVYLCASSLGGTGVYNEQFFGPGTRLTVL.

Note on this clonotype: A clone one base away is much larger, so this may be a read error. The chain couples TRBV4-1 to TRBJ1-2; a possible D gene is TRBD1 (5 bases). Germline CDR1 MGHRA, CDR2 YSYEKL. The CDR3 extends over 15 amino acids. Between the trimmed V and J ends, which lost 0 bases and 1 base, there was a span of 9 bases. The CDR3 here is CASSQDTQGNYGYTF. For the CDR3, the DNA is TGCGCCAGCAGCCAAGATACCCAGGGTAACTATGGCTACACCTTC.

There are a few counts of this clonotype. The V call is TRBV29-1, the J call TRBJ1-2, with D possibly matching TRBD1 (5 bases). Germline V gene sequence: CDR1 SQVTM, CDR2 ANQGSEA. The CDR3 spans 13 residues. Trimming took 4 bases from V and 4 from J, leaving 13 bases between them. The CDR3 reads CSVVSQGVYGYTF. Written as DNA, the CDR3 is TGCAGCGTTGTTAGCCAGGGAGTCTATGGCTACACCTTC.